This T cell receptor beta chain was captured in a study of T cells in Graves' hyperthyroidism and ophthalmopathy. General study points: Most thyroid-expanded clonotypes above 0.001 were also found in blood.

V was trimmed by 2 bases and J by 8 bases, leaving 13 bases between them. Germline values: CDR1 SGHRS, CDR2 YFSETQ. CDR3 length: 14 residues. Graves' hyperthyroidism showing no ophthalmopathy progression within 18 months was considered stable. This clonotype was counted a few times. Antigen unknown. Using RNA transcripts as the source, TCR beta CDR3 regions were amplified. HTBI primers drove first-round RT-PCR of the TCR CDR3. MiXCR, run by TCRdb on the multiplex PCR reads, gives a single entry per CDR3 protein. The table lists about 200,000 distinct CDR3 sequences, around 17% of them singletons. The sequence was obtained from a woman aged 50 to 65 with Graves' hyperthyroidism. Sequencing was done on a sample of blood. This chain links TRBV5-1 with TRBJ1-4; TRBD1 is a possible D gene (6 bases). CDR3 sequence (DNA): TGCGCCAGCAGCTTAGGGGGAAGCGAAGAAAAACTGTTTTTT. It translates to CASSLGGSEEKLFF.